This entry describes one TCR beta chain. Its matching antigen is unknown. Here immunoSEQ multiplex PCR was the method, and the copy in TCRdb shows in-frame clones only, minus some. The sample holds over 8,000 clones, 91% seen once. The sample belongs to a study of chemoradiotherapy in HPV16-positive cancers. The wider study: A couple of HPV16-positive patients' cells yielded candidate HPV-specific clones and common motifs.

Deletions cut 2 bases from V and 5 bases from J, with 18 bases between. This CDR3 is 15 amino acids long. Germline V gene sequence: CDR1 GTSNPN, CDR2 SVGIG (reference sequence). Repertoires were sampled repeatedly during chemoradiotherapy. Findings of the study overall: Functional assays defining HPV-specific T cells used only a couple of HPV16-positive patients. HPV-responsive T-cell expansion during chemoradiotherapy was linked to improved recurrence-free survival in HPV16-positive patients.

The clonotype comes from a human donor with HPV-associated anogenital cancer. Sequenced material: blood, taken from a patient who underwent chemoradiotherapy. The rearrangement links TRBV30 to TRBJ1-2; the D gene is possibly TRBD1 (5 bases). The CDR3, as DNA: TGTGCCTGGAGTATGGCAGGGCTTTCTGAATATGGCTACACCTTC. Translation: CAWSMAGLSEYGYTF.